This T cell receptor (beta chain) was found in a study of cytomegalovirus exposure and HLA in healthy donors. General study results and limits: Within a later analysis, the majority of CMV-associated TCR beta chains appeared HLA-restricted. Cytomegalovirus-associated TCR beta chains were listed, numbering some 180.

Germline CDR1 SQVTM, CDR2 ANQGSEA. The germline V and J ends were trimmed by 0 bases and 4 bases, with 9 bases remaining between them. The CDR3 is 13 residues long. As concerns this clone: What it binds is not known.

Primers for the PCR totalled 60 Vbeta and 13 Jbeta. Produced via immunoSEQ multiplex PCR; TCRdb's table is partial and in-frame only. The sample lists 90,000 to 120,000 clones, around 73% occurring once. Source material: PBMCs. This TCR derives from a woman aged 40-49 years in good health and CMV-seronegative. This chain connects TRBV29-1 to TRBJ1-1, with D hard to call. The CDR3 DNA sequence: TGCAGCGTTGAAGATCGAACTAGCACTGAAGCTTTCTTT. This codes for CSVEDRTSTEAFF.